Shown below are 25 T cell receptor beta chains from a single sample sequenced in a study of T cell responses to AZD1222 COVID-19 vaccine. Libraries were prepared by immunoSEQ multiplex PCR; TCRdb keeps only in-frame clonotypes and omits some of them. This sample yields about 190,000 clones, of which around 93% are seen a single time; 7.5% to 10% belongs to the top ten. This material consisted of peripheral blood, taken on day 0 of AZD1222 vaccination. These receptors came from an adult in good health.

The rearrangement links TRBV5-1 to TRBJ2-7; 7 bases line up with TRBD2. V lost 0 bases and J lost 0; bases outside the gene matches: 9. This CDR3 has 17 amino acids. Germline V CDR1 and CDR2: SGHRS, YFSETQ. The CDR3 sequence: CASSLGLAALSSYEQYF. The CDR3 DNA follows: TGCGCCAGCAGCTTGGGGCTAGCGGCCCTGAGCTCCTACGAGCAGTACTTC.

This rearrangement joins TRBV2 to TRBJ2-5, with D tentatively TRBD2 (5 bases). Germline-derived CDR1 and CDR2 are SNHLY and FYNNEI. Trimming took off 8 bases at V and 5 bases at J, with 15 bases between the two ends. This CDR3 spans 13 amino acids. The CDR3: CASLARLVETQYF. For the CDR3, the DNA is TGTGCCAGCCTAGCCAGACTCGTTGAGACCCAGTACTTC.

CDR3 region: CASSLVSGNTEAFF. DNA for the CDR3: TGCGCCAGCAGCTTGGTGTCCGGGAACACTGAAGCTTTCTTT. The rearrangement joins TRBV5-1 to TRBJ1-1; D call uncertain. In germline, CDR1 is SGHRS, CDR2 YFSETQ. V lost 0 bases and J 1 base, leaving 7 bases between the germline ends. This CDR3 is 14 amino acids long.

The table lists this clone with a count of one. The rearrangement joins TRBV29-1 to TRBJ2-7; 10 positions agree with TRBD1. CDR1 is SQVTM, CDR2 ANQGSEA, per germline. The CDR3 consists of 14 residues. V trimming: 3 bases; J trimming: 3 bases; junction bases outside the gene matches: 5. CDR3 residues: CSVDFGTGVYEQYF. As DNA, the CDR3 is TGCAGCGTTGATTTTGGGACAGGGGTCTACGAGCAGTACTTC.

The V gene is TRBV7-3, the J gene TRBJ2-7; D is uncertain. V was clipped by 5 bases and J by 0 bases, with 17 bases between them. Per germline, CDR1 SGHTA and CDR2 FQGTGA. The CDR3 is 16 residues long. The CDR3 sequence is CASSQKRWADSYEQYF. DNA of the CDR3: TGTGCCAGCAGCCAAAAACGATGGGCGGACTCCTACGAGCAGTACTTC.

Here the CDR3 reads CATSDSRVAKNIQYF. In DNA, the CDR3 is TGTGCCACCAGTGATTCCAGAGTAGCCAAAAACATTCAGTACTTC. This chain uses TRBV24-1 with TRBJ2-4; D is undetermined. Germline-derived CDR1 and CDR2 are KGHDR and SFDVKD. Trimming pared 2 bases from V and 0 bases from J, leaving 7 bases between. There are 15 residues in the CDR3.

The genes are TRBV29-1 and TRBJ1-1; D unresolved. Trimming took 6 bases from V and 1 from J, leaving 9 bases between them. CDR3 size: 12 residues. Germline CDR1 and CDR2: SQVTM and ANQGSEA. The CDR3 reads CSVRAQNTEAFF. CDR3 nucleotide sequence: TGCAGCGTGAGGGCACAGAACACTGAAGCTTTCTTT.

The DNA of the CDR3 is TGTGCCAGCAGCTTAGTGGCGGAACCGTACGAGCAGTACTTC. Protein product: CASSLVAEPYEQYF. The chain employs TRBV7-9 and TRBJ2-7; D not certain. In germline, CDR1 is SEHNR, CDR2 FQNEAQ (reference sequence). There are 14 residues in the CDR3. V was shortened by 1 base and J by 4 bases, with 11 bases between the two germline ends.

The CDR3 DNA follows: TGTGCCAGCAGTTTCCCGGCTAGCGGGAGGAGTGAGCAGTTCTTC. Amino acid sequence: CASSFPASGRSEQFF. J is TRBJ2-1 and V is TRBV27, with 11 bases aligning to TRBD2. The germline CDR1 and CDR2 sequences are MNHEY and SMNVEV (reference sequence). This CDR3 spans 15 amino acids. V was pared by 3 bases and J by 9 bases, with 7 bases of the junction left unmatched.

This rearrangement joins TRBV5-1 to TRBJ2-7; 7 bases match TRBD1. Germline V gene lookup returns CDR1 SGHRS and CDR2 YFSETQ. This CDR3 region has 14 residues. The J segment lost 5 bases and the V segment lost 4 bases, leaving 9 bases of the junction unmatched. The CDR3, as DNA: TGCGCCAGCAGCACGAACAGGGGAACGCACGAGCAGTACTTC. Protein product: CASSTNRGTHEQYF.

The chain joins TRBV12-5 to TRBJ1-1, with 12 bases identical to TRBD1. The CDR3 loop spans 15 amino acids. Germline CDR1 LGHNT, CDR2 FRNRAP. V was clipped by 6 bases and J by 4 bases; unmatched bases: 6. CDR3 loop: CASGPGTGGFTEAFF. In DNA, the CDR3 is TGTGCTAGTGGACCGGGGACAGGGGGCTTCACTGAAGCTTTCTTT.

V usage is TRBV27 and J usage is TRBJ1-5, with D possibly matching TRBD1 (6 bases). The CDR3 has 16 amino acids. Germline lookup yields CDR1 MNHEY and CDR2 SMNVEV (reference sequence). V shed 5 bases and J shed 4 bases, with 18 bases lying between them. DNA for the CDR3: TGTGCCAGCAGTCCCCAAGGGGGTATGGGAAATCAGCCCCAGCATTTT. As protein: CASSPQGGMGNQPQHF.

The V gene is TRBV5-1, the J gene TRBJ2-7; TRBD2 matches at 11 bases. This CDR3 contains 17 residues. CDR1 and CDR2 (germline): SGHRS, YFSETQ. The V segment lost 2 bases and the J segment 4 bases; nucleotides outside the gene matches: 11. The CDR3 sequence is CASSFGLAGGGQYEQYF. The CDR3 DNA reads TGCGCCAGCAGCTTCGGGCTAGCGGGAGGAGGCCAATACGAGCAGTACTTC.

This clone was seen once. The CDR3 sequence: CASSQRRLEGYEQYF. In DNA form, the CDR3 reads TGTGCCAGCAGCCAACGGAGACTAGAGGGCTACGAGCAGTACTTC. V usage is TRBV4-2 and J usage is TRBJ2-7, with D possibly matching TRBD2 (6 bases). The germline V gene has CDR1 LGHNA and CDR2 YNFKEQ. V shed 2 bases and J shed 3 bases, with 14 bases lying between them. The CDR3 loop spans 15 amino acids.

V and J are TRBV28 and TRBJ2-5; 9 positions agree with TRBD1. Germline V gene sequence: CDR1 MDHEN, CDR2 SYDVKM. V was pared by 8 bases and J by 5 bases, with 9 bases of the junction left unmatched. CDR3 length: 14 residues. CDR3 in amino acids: CASETTGGWETQYF. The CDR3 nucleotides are TGTGCCAGCGAAACTACAGGGGGCTGGGAGACCCAGTACTTC.

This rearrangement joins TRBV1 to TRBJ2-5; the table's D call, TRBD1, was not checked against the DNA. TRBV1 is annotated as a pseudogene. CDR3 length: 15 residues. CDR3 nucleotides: TGCACCAGCAGCCAAGAGGGCGACCGAGAAGAGACCCAGTACTTC. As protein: CTSSQEGDREETQYF.

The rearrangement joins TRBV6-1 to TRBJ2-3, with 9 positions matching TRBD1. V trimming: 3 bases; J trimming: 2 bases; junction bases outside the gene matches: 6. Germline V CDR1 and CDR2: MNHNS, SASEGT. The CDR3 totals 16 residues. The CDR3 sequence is CASSDNRGRFTDTQYF. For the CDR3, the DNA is TGTGCCAGCAGTGACAACAGGGGGCGATTCACAGATACGCAGTATTTT.

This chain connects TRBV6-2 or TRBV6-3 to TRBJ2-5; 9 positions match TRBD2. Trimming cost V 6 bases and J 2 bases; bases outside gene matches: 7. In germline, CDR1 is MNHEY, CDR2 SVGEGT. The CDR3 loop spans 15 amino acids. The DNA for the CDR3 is TGTGCCAGCAGCCCGGATAGCGGGAGTCAAGAGACCCAGTACTTC. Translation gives CASSPDSGSQETQYF.

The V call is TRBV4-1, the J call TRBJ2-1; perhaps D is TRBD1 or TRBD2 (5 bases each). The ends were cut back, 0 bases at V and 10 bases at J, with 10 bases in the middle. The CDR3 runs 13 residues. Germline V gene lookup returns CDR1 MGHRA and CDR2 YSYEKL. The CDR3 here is CASSQDSWGEQFF. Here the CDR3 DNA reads TGCGCCAGCAGCCAAGATTCTTGGGGGGAGCAGTTCTTC.

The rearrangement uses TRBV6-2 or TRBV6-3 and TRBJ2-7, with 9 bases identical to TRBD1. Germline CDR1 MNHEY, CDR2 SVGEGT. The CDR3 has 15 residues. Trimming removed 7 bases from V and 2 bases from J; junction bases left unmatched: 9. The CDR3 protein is CASTPGDRVTYEQYF. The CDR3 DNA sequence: TGTGCCAGCACCCCCGGGGACAGGGTAACCTACGAGCAGTACTTC.

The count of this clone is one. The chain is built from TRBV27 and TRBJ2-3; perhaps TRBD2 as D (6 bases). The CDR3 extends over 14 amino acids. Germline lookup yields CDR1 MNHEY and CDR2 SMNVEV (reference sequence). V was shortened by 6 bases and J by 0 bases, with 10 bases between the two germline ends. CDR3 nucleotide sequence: TGTGCCAGCAGCCCACGGGGGAGCACAGATACGCAGTATTTT. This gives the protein CASSPRGSTDTQYF.

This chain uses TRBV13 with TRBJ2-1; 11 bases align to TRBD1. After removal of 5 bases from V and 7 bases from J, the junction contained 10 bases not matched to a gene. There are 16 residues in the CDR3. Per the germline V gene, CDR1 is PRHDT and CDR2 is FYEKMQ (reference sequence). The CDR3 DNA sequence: TGTGCCAGCAGCACCCTGGACAGGGGGCGCGATAATGAGCAGTTCTTC. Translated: CASSTLDRGRDNEQFF.

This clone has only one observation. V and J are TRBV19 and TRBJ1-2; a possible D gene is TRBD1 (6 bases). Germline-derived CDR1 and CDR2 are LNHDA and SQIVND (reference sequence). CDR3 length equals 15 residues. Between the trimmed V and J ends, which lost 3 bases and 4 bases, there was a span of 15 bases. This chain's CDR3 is CASSIVTRGIYGYTF. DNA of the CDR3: TGTGCCAGTAGTATCGTCACCAGGGGAATCTATGGCTACACCTTC.

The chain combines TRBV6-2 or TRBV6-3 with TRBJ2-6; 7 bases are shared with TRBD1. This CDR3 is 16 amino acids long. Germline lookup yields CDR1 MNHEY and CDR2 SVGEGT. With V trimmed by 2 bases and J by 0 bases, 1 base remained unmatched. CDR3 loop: CASSYGTVSGANVLTF. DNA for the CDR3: TGTGCCAGCAGTTACGGGACAGTCTCTGGGGCCAACGTCCTGACTTTC.

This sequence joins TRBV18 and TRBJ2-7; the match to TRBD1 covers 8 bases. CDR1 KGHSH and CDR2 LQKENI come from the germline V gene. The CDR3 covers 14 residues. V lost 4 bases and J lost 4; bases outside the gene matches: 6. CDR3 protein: CASSLDRGGYEQYF. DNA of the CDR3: TGTGCCAGCTCACTTGACAGGGGCGGGTACGAGCAGTACTTC.